The entry that follows covers one T cell receptor (beta chain) sequence. This clone qualifies as medium-sized (0.01 to 0.1%). Its antigen is not yet known. Base qualities are not at hand, and no much larger clone is one base apart. The CDR3 spans 16 residues, from the cysteine through the phenylalanine. Only CDR3 DNA remains: 48 bases, in frame from the first base. Unmatched junction bases come to 8, with V trimmed by 7 bases and J by 1 base. The germline V gene (reference sequence) provides CDR1 SEHNR and CDR2 FQNEAQ. According to the study, the label for this sample's time point signals: baseline before oral tofacitinib. From alopecia areata patients, peripheral blood was collected along with lesional scalp punch biopsies. PBMCs were separated by density centrifugation and stained for CD3, CD4 and CD8, after which CD4+ and CD8+ T cells were sorted on a FACSAria. This specimen belongs to a study of CD8+ T cells in alopecia areata (dated by TCRdb to about 2018). Regarding the study in general: Treated patients were enrolled in an open-label pilot trial of oral tofacitinib at 5 to 10 mg twice daily for moderate-to-severe alopecia areata. Scalp clonality was compared among normal scalp (n=4), patchy alopecia areata scalp (n=8), and alopecia totalis/universalis scalp (n=8). TCRbeta CDR3 regions were amplified by immunoSEQ multiplex PCR using 35 Vbeta forward and 13 Jbeta reverse primers. RNA was obtained with the PAXgene miRNA kit for fixed scalp, the miRNeasy kit for PBMCs, and the RNeasy kit for mouse skin. To study T cell clonal expansion in alopecia areata, the researchers applied high-throughput TCRbeta sequencing to both the C3H/HeJ mouse model and human patients. Patients received tofacitinib for 6 to 18 months and were then followed off drug for 6 months to check for delayed response and recurrence. Biopsies were taken from tofacitinib-treated patients at baseline and again at 4 and 24 weeks into treatment, and several of those patients also had a later scalp biopsy. On the human side, TCRbeta sequencing was run on scalp tissue and on sorted CD4+ and CD8+ peripheral blood T cells from healthy controls and from alopecia areata patients with either patchy or totalis/universalis disease. General study outcomes and caveats: Scalp TCR repertoire analysis is complicated because resident alphabeta T cells in normal human skin are also sequenced, whereas mouse skin is dominated by gammadelta T cells. Shared TCR sequences between patients were less evident than in mice, which may be partly attributable to HLA diversity in the patient population. Higher clonality and more expanded CD8+ clones were observed in lesional scalp than in normal scalp, particularly in alopecia totalis/universalis, a finding suggestive of antigenic drive.

The method behind the library was the immunoSEQ multiplex PCR assay. RNA was extracted from all samples and reverse transcribed into cDNA as template for TCR sequencing. First-strand cDNA was synthesized using SuperScript III with a 2:1 mix of oligo-dT and random hexamers. A synthetic immune receptor repertoire was used to assess amplification bias, and residual bias was removed computationally. Per the original workflow: Raw reads were preprocessed for error removal, and CDR3 was defined according to IMGT conventions as running from the conserved cysteine to phenylalanine. Clonality was computed as 1 minus the Shannon entropy, with the entropy normalized by log2 of the number of productive unique TCRs. CD4 or CD8 identity of scalp clones was inferred by cross-referencing scalp TCRbeta sequences with sorted blood CD4 and CD8 repertoires. The table was pulled from immuneACCESS by TCRdb, which kept in-frame rearrangements only. Such tables lose some clones; where checked, under half of the loss comes from unresolved V genes, and the rest has no known cause. The DNA was the basis for D and trimming; V, J and clone size are from that table. Within this sample are fewer than 200,000 clones, with around 60% of them counted one time only. Roughly 15% of the sample belongs to the ten largest clones.

The TCR sequence derives from a human donor with alopecia areata. The chain is assembled from TRBV7-9 and TRBJ2-2; 8 bases in the junction line up with TRBD2. The sequenced sample was CD4+ T cells sorted from blood, obtained at week 0. The CDR3 in this case is CASKYAGLVNTGELFF. The sequenced DNA: TGTGCCAGCAAGTATGCGGGACTAGTGAACACCGGGGAGCTGTTTTTT.